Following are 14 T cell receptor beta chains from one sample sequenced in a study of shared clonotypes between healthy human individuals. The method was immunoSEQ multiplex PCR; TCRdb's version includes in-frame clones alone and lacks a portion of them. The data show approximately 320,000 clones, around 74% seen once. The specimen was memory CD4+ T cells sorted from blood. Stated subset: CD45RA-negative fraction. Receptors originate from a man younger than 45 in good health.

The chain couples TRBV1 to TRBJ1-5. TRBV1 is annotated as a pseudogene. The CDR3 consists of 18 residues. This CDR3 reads CTSSRKSNKAGENQPQHF. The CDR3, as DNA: TGCACCAGCAGCCGGAAGTCTAATAAGGCTGGGGAAAATCAGCCCCAGCATTTT.

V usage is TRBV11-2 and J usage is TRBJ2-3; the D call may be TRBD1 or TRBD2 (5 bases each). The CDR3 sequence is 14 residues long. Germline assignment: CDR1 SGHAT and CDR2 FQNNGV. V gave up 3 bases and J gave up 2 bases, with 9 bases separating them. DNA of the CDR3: TGTGCCAGCAGCTTGCCGGGGACCACAGATACGCAGTATTTT. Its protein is CASSLPGTTDTQYF. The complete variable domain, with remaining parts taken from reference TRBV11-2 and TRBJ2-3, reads EAGVAQSPRYKIIEKRQSVAFWCNPISGHATLYWYQQILGQGPKLLIQFQNNGVVDDSQLPKDRFSAERLKGVDSTLKIQPAKLEDSAVYLCASSLPGTTDTQYFGPGTRLTVL.

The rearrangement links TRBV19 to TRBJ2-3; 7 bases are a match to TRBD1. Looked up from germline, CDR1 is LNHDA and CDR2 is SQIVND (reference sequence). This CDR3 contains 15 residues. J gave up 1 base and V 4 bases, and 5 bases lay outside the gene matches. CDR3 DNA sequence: TGTGCCAGTAGTACTAGGACAGGAGGCACAGATACGCAGTATTTT. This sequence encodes CASSTRTGGTDTQYF. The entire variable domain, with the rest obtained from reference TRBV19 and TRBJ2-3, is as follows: DGGITQSPKYLFRKEGQNVTLSCEQNLNHDAMYWYRQDPGQGLRLIYYSQIVNDFQKGDIAEGYSVSREKKESFPLTVTSAQKNPTAFYLCASSTRTGGTDTQYFGPGTRLTVL.

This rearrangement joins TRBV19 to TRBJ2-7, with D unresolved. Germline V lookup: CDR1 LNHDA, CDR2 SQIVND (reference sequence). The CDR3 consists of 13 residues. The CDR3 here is CVLLGGSLYEQYF. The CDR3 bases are TGTGTCTTGTTAGGCGGCTCCCTCTACGAGCAGTACTTC. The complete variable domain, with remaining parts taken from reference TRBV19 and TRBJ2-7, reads DGGITQSPKYLFRKEGQNVTLSCEQNLNHDAMYWYRQDPGQGLRLIYYSQIVNDFQKGDIAEGYSVSREKKESFPLTVTSAQKNPTAFYLCVLLGGSLYEQYFGPGTRLTVT.

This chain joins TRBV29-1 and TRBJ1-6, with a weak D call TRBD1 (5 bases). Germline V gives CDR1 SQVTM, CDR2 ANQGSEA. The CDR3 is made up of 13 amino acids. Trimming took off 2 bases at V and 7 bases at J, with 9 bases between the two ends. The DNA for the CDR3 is TGCAGCGTTGAATACAGGAGAAATTCACCCCTCCACTTT. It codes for CSVEYRRNSPLHF.

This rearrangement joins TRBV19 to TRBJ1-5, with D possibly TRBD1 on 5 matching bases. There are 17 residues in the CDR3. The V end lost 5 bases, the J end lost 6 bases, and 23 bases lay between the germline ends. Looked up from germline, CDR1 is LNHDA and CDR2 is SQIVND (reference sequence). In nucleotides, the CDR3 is TGTGCCAGTAGTCTTGAGGGCAGGGCGATCCTTGGTCAGCCCCAGCATTTT. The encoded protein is CASSLEGRAILGQPQHF.

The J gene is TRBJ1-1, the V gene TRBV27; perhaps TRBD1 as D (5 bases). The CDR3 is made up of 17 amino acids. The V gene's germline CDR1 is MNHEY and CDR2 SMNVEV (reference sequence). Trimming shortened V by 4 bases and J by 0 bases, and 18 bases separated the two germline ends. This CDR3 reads CASSSGERLNMNTEAFF. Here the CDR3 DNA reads TGTGCCAGCAGTTCGGGGGAGCGGTTGAACATGAACACTGAAGCTTTCTTT.

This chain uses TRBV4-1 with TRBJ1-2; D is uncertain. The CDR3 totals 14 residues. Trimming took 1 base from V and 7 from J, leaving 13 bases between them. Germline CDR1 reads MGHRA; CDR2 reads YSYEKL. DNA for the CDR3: TGCGCCAGCAGCCAAGGGGTGGAAGCGGTTGGCTACACCTTC. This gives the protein CASSQGVEAVGYTF.

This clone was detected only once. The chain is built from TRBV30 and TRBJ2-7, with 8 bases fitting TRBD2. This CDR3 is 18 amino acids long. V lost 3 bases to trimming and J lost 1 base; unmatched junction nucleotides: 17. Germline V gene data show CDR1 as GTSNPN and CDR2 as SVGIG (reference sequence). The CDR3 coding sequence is TGTGCCTGGAGAAGGGTTACCGGAGATAGCGGGAAATCCTACGAGCAGTACTTC. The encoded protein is CAWRRVTGDSGKSYEQYF. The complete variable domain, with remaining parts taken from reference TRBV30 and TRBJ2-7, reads SQTIHQWPATLVQPVGSPLSLECTVEGTSNPNLYWYRQAAGRGLQLLFYSVGIGQISSEVPQNLSASRPQDRQFILSSKKLLLSDSGFYLCAWRRVTGDSGKSYEQYFGPGTRLTVT.

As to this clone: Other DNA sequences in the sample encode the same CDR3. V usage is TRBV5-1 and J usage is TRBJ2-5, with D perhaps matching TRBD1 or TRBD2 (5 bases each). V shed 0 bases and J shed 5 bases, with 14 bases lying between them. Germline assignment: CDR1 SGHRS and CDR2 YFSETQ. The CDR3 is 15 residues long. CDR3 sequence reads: CASSLGTSGPETQYF. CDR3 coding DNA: TGCGCCAGCAGCTTGGGAACGTCGGGGCCGGAGACCCAGTACTTC.

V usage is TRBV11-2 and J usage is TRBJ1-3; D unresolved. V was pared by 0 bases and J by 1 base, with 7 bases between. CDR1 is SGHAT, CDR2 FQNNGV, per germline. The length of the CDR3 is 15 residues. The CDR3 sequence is CASSLDSVSGNTIYF. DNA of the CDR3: TGTGCCAGCAGCTTAGATTCTGTTTCTGGAAACACCATATATTTT.

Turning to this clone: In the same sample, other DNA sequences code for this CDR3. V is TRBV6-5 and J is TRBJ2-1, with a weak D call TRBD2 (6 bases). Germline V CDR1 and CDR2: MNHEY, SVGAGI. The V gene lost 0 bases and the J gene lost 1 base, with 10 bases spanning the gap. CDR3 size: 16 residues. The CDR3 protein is CASSYSPGTSYNEQFF. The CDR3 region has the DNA TGTGCCAGCAGTTACTCGCCCGGGACTTCCTACAATGAGCAGTTCTTC.

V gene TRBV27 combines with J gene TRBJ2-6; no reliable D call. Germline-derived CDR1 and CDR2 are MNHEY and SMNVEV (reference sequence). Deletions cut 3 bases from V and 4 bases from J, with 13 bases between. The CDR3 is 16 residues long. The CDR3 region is CASSFYPISGANVLTF. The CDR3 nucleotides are TGTGCCAGCAGTTTTTATCCCATCTCCGGGGCCAACGTCCTGACTTTC.

The CDR3 nucleotides read TGCAGCGTTGGCGGGTGGGGGCACACAGATACGCAGTATTTT. It codes for CSVGGWGHTDTQYF. The J gene is TRBJ2-3, the V gene TRBV29-1; perhaps TRBD1 as D (6 bases). Germline CDR1 SQVTM, CDR2 ANQGSEA. Trimming shortened V by 4 bases and J by 2 bases, and 13 bases separated the two germline ends. The CDR3 extends over 14 amino acids.